This T cell receptor beta chain was retrieved from a study of identical twins. A universal primer site was created by template switching, with the cDNA bearing unique molecular identifiers. TCRdb independently ran MiXCR on the 5' RACE reads; one entry per CDR3 protein. The top ten hold approximately 7% of the sample, which has 250,000 to 350,000 distinct CDR3 sequences, just under 9.5% seen once. At least ten counts were recorded for this clonotype. No antigen is known for it. Study-level results: Cord blood beta clonotypes that were abundant carried fewer insertions, and memory repertoires showed no such trend. The models gave estimates that fell short of the out-of-frame TCR alpha sharing seen in monozygotic twins. For out-of-frame alpha sequences shared by twins, low generation probability was in excess.

These sequences were also reported in another study, on yellow fever vaccine responses in identical twins.

Sequencing was done on a sample of CD8+ T cells sorted from blood. This TCR came from a woman aged 18-29 years in good health.

This chain's CDR3 is CATSRDSNTGEQETQYF. CDR3 bases: TGTGCCACCAGCAGAGATAGTAACACAGGGGAGCAAGAGACCCAGTACTTC. The J gene is TRBJ2-5, the V gene TRBV15; TRBD1 aligns across 7 bases. In germline, CDR1 is LNHNV, CDR2 YYDKDF (reference sequence). Trimming removed 0 bases from V and 2 bases from J; junction bases left unmatched: 9. This CDR3 is built from 17 residues.